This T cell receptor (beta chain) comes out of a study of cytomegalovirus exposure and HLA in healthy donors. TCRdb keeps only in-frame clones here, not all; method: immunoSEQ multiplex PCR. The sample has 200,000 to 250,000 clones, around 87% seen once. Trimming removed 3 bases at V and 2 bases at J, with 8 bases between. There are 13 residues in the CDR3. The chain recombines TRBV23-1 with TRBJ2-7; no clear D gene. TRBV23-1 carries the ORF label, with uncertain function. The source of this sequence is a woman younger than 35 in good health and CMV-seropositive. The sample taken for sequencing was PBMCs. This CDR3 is CASSQEPAYEQYF. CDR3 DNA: TGCGCCAGCAGTCAGGAGCCTGCCTACGAGCAGTACTTC.